Following are 3 T cell receptor beta chains from one sample sequenced in a study of blood T cells in healthy people across ages. A second PCR, run for 7 to 11 cycles, used a sample-barcoded 5' primer plus a J-beta primer mix. TCRdb reanalysed the 5' RACE reads using MiXCR and keeps one entry per CDR3 protein. This table has about 800,000 distinct CDR3 sequences, about 62% appearing once. The source material was blood. These receptors originate from a man aged 25 to 40 in good health.

The genes are TRBV28 and TRBJ2-1, with D unresolved. Germline V CDR1 and CDR2: MDHEN, SYDVKM. This CDR3 contains 14 residues. Trimming pared 6 bases from V and 3 bases from J, leaving 12 bases between. The chain's CDR3 is CASRASADYNEQFF. CDR3 nucleotides: TGTGCCAGCAGAGCATCTGCTGACTACAATGAGCAGTTCTTC.

This clonotype was seen a few times. The V gene is TRBV2, the J gene TRBJ2-5, with a weak D call TRBD2 (5 bases). The CDR3 runs 12 residues. Trimming left V 11 bases short and J 11 bases short, with 21 bases between. Germline CDR1 reads SNHLY; CDR2 reads FYNNEI. CDR3 protein: CAFKGESWEQYF. In DNA form, the CDR3 reads TGTGCCTTTAAGGGAGAATCATGGGAGCAGTACTTC.

This clonotype is a singleton in its sample. J is TRBJ2-1 and V is TRBV3-1, with D maybe TRBD1 (6 bases). There are 16 residues in the CDR3. Looked up from germline, CDR1 is LGHDT and CDR2 is YNNKEL (reference sequence). Trimming cost V 1 base and J 5 bases, with 15 bases left between them. The CDR3 DNA reads as TGTGCCAGCAGCCAAGTGCTCAGGGGCAGGGACAATGAGCAGTTCTTC. Amino acid sequence: CASSQVLRGRDNEQFF.